These 21 T cell receptor delta chains were sequenced from one sample in a study of gamma-delta chains in newborns, infants, children. TCRdb re-called the reads with CATT. The top ten hold approximately 6.4% of the sample, which has a few thousand delta-chain clones, approximately 5% seen once. The sequenced sample was blood. The origin of the receptors is a child who was a newborn, infant or young child, either healthy, febrile or measles-vaccinated (not recorded which).

About this clone itself: A far bigger clonotype differs at one base, so this is likely a read error. Other nucleotide sequences from this sample produce the same CDR3. V is TRDV2 and J is TRDJ2, with D maybe TRDD3 (6 bases). V lost 3 bases and J lost 5, with 12 bases in between. Germline loops: CDR1 GEAIGNYY, CDR2 EKD. The CDR3 has 14 amino acids. The CDR3 nucleotides read TGTGCCTGTGACCTACTTGGGGATACAGCACAACTCTTCTTT. This sequence encodes CACDLLGDTAQLFF.

The chain couples TRDV2 to TRDJ3, with 9 bases aligning to TRDD3. Germline CDR1 and CDR2: GEAIGNYY and EKD. J was trimmed by 0 bases and V by 0 bases; bases with no gene match: 11. This CDR3 region has 21 residues. The CDR3 DNA reads TGTGCCTGTGACACCGTGCTGGGGGATGCTTCTCACTCCTGGGACACCCGACAGATGTTTTTC. As protein: CACDTVLGDASHSWDTRQMFF.

A word on this clone: TCRdb pairs this DNA with a much larger clone's protein that differs at residue 13, likely a read error; the protein shown was translated from the DNA. V is TRDV2 and J is TRDJ2; 13 positions agree with TRDD3. The CDR3 runs 18 residues. V was clipped by 0 bases and J by 4 bases; unmatched bases: 7. Germline V gene lookup returns CDR1 GEAIGNYY and CDR2 EKD. CDR3 sequence (DNA): TGTGCCTGTGACACCGTGGATACTGGGGGATACGGGACAGCACAACTCTTCTTT. Protein product: CACDTVDTGGYGTAQLFF.

The CDR3 region is CACAPLTGAEALTAQLFF. The CDR3 bases are TGTGCCTGTGCCCCTTTAACAGGGGCTGAAGCTTTGACAGCACAACTCTTCTTT. The chain combines TRDV2 with TRDJ2; no clear D gene. Trimming took off 5 bases at V and 0 bases at J, with 21 bases between the two ends. The length of the CDR3 is 18 residues. From germline, CDR1 is GEAIGNYY and CDR2 EKD.

This clone is medium-sized within its sample. The V and J genes are TRDV2 and TRDJ3; possible D gene TRDD3, 5 bases. Per germline, CDR1 GEAIGNYY and CDR2 EKD. This CDR3 has 18 amino acids. V was shortened by 1 base and J by 0 bases, with 12 bases between the two germline ends. Here the CDR3 DNA reads TGTGCCTGTGACACGGCGGGGGCCAACTCCTGGGACACCCGACAGATGTTTTTC. The encoded protein is CACDTAGANSWDTRQMFF.

This clone came up a few times. The rearrangement joins TRDV2 to TRDJ3, with TRDD3 matching 7 bases. This CDR3 spans 20 amino acids. Germline assignment: CDR1 GEAIGNYY and CDR2 EKD. V lost 0 bases to trimming and J lost 0 bases; unmatched junction nucleotides: 10. CDR3 nucleotides: TGTGCCTGTGACACCGTCTGGGGGGGATCAAGCTCCTGGGACACCCGACAGATGTTTTTC. Protein product: CACDTVWGGSSSWDTRQMFF.

Worth noting for this clone: The sample carries other DNA sequences with the same CDR3. The gene calls are TRDV2 and TRDJ1; TRDD3 matches at 12 bases. J lost 0 bases, V lost 0 bases, and 16 bases had no gene match. Looked up from germline, CDR1 is GEAIGNYY and CDR2 is EKD. The CDR3 is 21 residues long. CDR3 sequence (DNA): TGTGCCTGTGACACCGGAACCTTCCGCCTGGGGGATACGGATTACACCGATAAACTCATCTTT. This codes for CACDTGTFRLGDTDYTDKLIF.

This clone was seen a handful of times. This clone may be a read error of a much larger clone one base away. The chain carries TRDV2 and TRDJ3; 8 nucleotides match TRDD3. This CDR3 is 22 amino acids long. The ends lost 0 bases at V and 0 bases at J; junction bases unmatched: 15. Per germline, CDR1 GEAIGNYY and CDR2 EKD. The CDR3 here is CACDTVPGDKLKSSWDTRQMFF. The CDR3 region has the DNA TGTGCCTGTGACACCGTACCGGGGGATAAGCTTAAGAGCTCCTGGGACACCCGACAGATGTTTTTC.

This clone was seen only a few times. The J gene is TRDJ2, the V gene TRDV2; TRDD3 matches 11 bases. Trimming removed 1 base from V and 8 bases from J; junction bases left unmatched: 8. CDR3 size: 16 residues. The germline V gene encodes CDR1 GEAIGNYY and CDR2 EKD. The CDR3 DNA reads as TGTGCCTGTGACACACTGGGGGATAAGATTCCGGCACAACTCTTCTTT. Translating gives CACDTLGDKIPAQLFF.

The V gene is TRDV2, the J gene TRDJ1, with D maybe TRDD3 (5 bases). The ends were cut back, 1 base at V and 2 bases at J, with 16 bases in the middle. From germline, CDR1 is GEAIGNYY and CDR2 EKD. The CDR3 length is 16 residues. CDR3 protein: CACDTVRIKRTDKLIF. For the CDR3, the DNA is TGTGCCTGTGACACGGTGAGGATAAAGAGGACCGATAAACTCATCTTT.

The sample holds a few counts of this clone. This sample also contains other DNA sequences that code for the same CDR3. The V call is TRDV2, the J call TRDJ1; maybe TRDD3 (6 bases). The germline CDR1 and CDR2 sequences are GEAIGNYY and EKD. Trimming pared 2 bases from V and 2 bases from J, leaving 14 bases between. The CDR3 contains 15 residues. CDR3 protein: CACDIVLGRTDKLIF. The CDR3 coding sequence is TGTGCCTGTGACATTGTGCTGGGGCGAACCGATAAACTCATCTTT.

Comments on this clone: A far larger clone is off by one base, so a read error is likely. J is TRDJ1 and V is TRDV2; D gene unclear. The CDR3 totals 15 residues. Germline CDR1 is GEAIGNYY and CDR2 is EKD. The CDR3 loop is CACDTVGRYTDKLTF. The CDR3 DNA reads as TGTGCCTGTGACACCGTTGGGCGCTACACCGATAAACTCACCTTT.

This clone has just a few counts. The protein held in TCRdb is that of a much larger clone and does not match this DNA's translation at residue 4, likely because of a read error; the protein shown is translated from the DNA. V is TRDV2 and J is TRDJ3; a possible D gene is TRDD3 (5 bases). Germline CDR1 and CDR2: GEAIGNYY and EKD. V was clipped by 5 bases and J by 0 bases, with 16 bases between them. This CDR3 region has 18 residues. CDR3 in amino acids: CACGTAGPTSWDTRQMFF. DNA of the CDR3: TGTGCCTGTGGCACAGCTGGGCCCACCTCCTGGGACACCCGACAGATGTTTTTC.

V gene TRDV1 combines with J gene TRDJ1; 12 positions match TRDD3. The CDR3 is 20 amino acids. CDR1 is TSWWSYY and CDR2 is QGS in the germline V gene. J gave up 1 base and V 3 bases, and 15 bases lay outside the gene matches. CDR3 in amino acids: CALGELTFHWGIPVTDKLIF. As DNA, the CDR3 is TGTGCTCTTGGGGAGCTCACCTTCCACTGGGGGATACCTGTCACCGATAAACTCATCTTT.

CDR3 in DNA: TGTGCCTTTACAGGGCTAGTGGTTCCTACGGCTGAGCTGGGGGCCTTGTACACCGATAAACTCATCTTT. This gives the protein CAFTGLVVPTAELGALYTDKLIF. The chain couples TRDV3 to TRDJ1; the D gene could be TRDD2 or TRDD3 (7 bases each). Germline V lookup: CDR1 TVYSNPD, CDR2 GDNSRS (reference sequence). Trimming took 1 base from V and 0 from J, leaving 39 bases between them. The length of the CDR3 is 23 residues.

In this sample, this clone is medium-sized (0.01 to 0.1%). The V call is TRDV2, the J call TRDJ3, with 10 bases fitting TRDD3. Germline lookup yields CDR1 GEAIGNYY and CDR2 EKD. Losses at the gene ends were 0 bases for V and 0 bases for J; bases not matched to a gene: 10. The CDR3 extends over 21 amino acids. CDR3 loop: CACDTVGLGDSSSWDTRQMFF. The CDR3 DNA sequence: TGTGCCTGTGACACCGTGGGACTGGGGGATTCGAGCTCCTGGGACACCCGACAGATGTTTTTC.

In its sample, this clone is medium-sized. J is TRDJ1 and V is TRDV2, with 10 bases matching TRDD3. The V gene's germline CDR1 is GEAIGNYY and CDR2 EKD. Trimming cost V 0 bases and J 7 bases; bases outside gene matches: 7. This CDR3 region has 15 residues. Here the CDR3 reads CACDTVGGYYGKLIF. CDR3 coding DNA: TGTGCCTGTGACACCGTTGGGGGATACTATGGTAAACTCATCTTT.

The chain recombines TRDV2 with TRDJ1, with 9 bases fitting TRDD3. The J gene is absent in TCRdb and was assigned here via DNA matching to germline. V gave up 0 bases and J gave up 1 base; unmatched junction bases: 14. Germline assignment: CDR1 GEAIGNYY and CDR2 EKD. The CDR3 runs 19 residues. For the CDR3, the DNA is TGTGCCTGTGACACCTTGAGAGGTACTGGGGGAATCCTCACCGATAAACTCATCTTT. Translating gives CACDTLRGTGGILTDKLIF.

By sample fraction, this clone is medium-sized. The V call is TRDV2, the J call TRDJ3; D is undetermined. The V gene lost 5 bases and the J gene lost 2 bases, with 15 bases spanning the gap. The CDR3 runs 17 residues. Germline V gene lookup returns CDR1 GEAIGNYY and CDR2 EKD. CDR3 in DNA: TGTGCCTGTGTCAATGTAGCGGGAACCTGGGACACCCGACAGATGTTTTTC. Translating it yields CACVNVAGTWDTRQMFF.

V usage is TRDV1 and J usage is TRDJ1; 8 bases are a match to TRDD3. Unmatched junction bases numbered 21, after V lost 0 bases and J lost 3 bases. Germline V lookup: CDR1 TSWWSYY, CDR2 QGS. The CDR3 is 21 amino acids. Here the CDR3 reads CALGELTPPTVRGYKPDKLIF. The CDR3 nucleotides read TGTGCTCTTGGGGAACTCACCCCTCCTACGGTTCGGGGATACAAGCCCGATAAACTCATCTTT.

This clone is categorized as medium-sized. This chain links TRDV2 with TRDJ1; the D is unclear. The CDR3 runs to 14 residues. V was clipped by 0 bases and J by 0 bases, with 7 bases between them. The V gene's germline CDR1 is GEAIGNYY and CDR2 EKD. The CDR3 is CACDTGRHTDKLIF. For the CDR3, the DNA is TGTGCCTGTGACACCGGACGGCACACCGATAAACTCATCTTT.